One and the same sample provided the 32 T cell receptor beta chains below, sequenced in a study of cytomegalovirus exposure and HLA in healthy donors. Profiling relied on immunoSEQ multiplex PCR, and the TCRdb table lists in-frame clones only, not all of them. The data hold more than 85,000 clones, with about 90% observed a single time. Sequencing was done on a sample of PBMCs. The receptors were gathered from a woman younger than 30 in good health and CMV-seronegative.

V is TRBV2 and J is TRBJ2-3; D is uncertain. This CDR3 contains 15 residues. Trimming removed 2 bases at V and 2 bases at J, with 11 bases between. Germline V gives CDR1 SNHLY, CDR2 FYNNEI. CDR3 nucleotides: TGTGCCAGCAGTGAAATGCTGGCCTTCACAGATACGCAGTATTTT. Protein: CASSEMLAFTDTQYF.

The chain employs TRBV18 and TRBJ2-7, with 7 bases that match TRBD2. This CDR3 has 14 amino acids. J lost 3 bases, V lost 3 bases, and 5 bases had no gene match. Per germline, CDR1 KGHSH and CDR2 LQKENI. The CDR3 protein is CASSPGRGNYEQYF. The DNA of the CDR3 is TGTGCCAGCTCACCGGGGCGGGGGAACTACGAGCAGTACTTC.

The V call is TRBV4-1, the J call TRBJ2-5, with TRBD1 matching over 7 bases. CDR1 and CDR2 from the germline V gene are MGHRA and YSYEKL. The CDR3 sequence is 12 residues long. V shed 4 bases and J 4 bases; nucleotides not matched to a gene: 0. In nucleotides, the CDR3 is TGCGCCAGCAGCCCAGGGGGAGAGACCCAGTACTTC. Translating gives CASSPGGETQYF.

The genes are TRBV19 and TRBJ2-2; TRBD2 matches at 12 bases. Per the germline V gene, CDR1 is LNHDA and CDR2 is SQIVND (reference sequence). V trimming: 7 bases; J trimming: 7 bases; junction bases outside the gene matches: 4. The CDR3 sequence is 14 residues long. CDR3 region: CASTGLAGIGELFF. Written as DNA, the CDR3 is TGTGCCAGTACCGGACTAGCGGGAATCGGGGAGCTGTTTTTT.

The chain uses TRBV28 and TRBJ2-3; possibly TRBD2 for D (5 bases). The CDR3 has 14 amino acids. Germline lookup yields CDR1 MDHEN and CDR2 SYDVKM. Trimming left V 9 bases short and J 0 bases short, with 13 bases between. CDR3 DNA: TGTGCCAGTACACTAGACGGTAGCACAGATACGCAGTATTTT. Encoded protein: CASTLDGSTDTQYF.

The chain carries TRBV4-2 and TRBJ1-6; possibly TRBD1 for D (5 bases). The V and J ends lost 0 bases and 2 bases respectively, with 17 bases between them. CDR3 length equals 19 residues. The germline V gene has CDR1 LGHNA and CDR2 YNFKEQ. DNA of the CDR3: TGTGCCAGCAGCCAAGACCCCGGACACCCTGGGACCTATAATTCACCCCTCCACTTT. Its protein is CASSQDPGHPGTYNSPLHF.

The CDR3 coding sequence is TGTGCCAGCAGCTCAGCGCCGACTCCGACAGGGTCTGACTATGGCTACACCTTC. Protein: CASSSAPTPTGSDYGYTF. The chain employs TRBV11-2 and TRBJ1-2, with 7 bases matching TRBD1. CDR1 SGHAT and CDR2 FQNNGV come from the germline V gene. This CDR3 is 18 amino acids long. J was trimmed by 3 bases and V by 4 bases; bases with no gene match: 17.

The rearrangement links TRBV28 to TRBJ1-3; D not resolved. The CDR3 contains 12 residues. Looked up from germline, CDR1 is MDHEN and CDR2 is SYDVKM. Trimming took 5 bases from V and 3 from J, leaving 5 bases between them. The CDR3 nucleotides are TGTGCCAGCAGTCCCCTTGGAAACACCATATATTTT. Its protein product is CASSPLGNTIYF.

The chain links TRBV25-1 to TRBJ2-3, with D possibly being TRBD2 (6 bases). Germline values: CDR1 MGHDK, CDR2 SYGVNS. Trimming took 4 bases from V and 8 from J, leaving 13 bases between them. The CDR3 extends over 13 amino acids. The CDR3 sequence: CASSGDFKLTQYF. The CDR3 DNA reads TGTGCCAGCAGTGGGGACTTCAAACTTACGCAGTATTTT.

The chain couples TRBV4-2 to TRBJ1-5; D might be TRBD1 (6 bases). This CDR3 has 15 amino acids. Germline-derived CDR1 and CDR2 are LGHNA and YNFKEQ. Trimming removed 0 bases at V and 6 bases at J, with 12 bases between. CDR3 protein: CASSQDRTDTQPQHF. The CDR3 region has the DNA TGTGCCAGCAGCCAAGACCGGACAGATACTCAGCCCCAGCATTTT.

The chain joins TRBV6-5 to TRBJ1-4, with D perhaps matching TRBD1 (5 bases). With 4 bases removed from V and 6 bases from J, the gap between germline ends came to 15 bases. Germline assignment: CDR1 MNHEY and CDR2 SVGAGI. The length of the CDR3 is 15 residues. The CDR3 protein is CASSSLTGDYEKLFF. The CDR3 region has the DNA TGTGCCAGCAGTTCCTTGACGGGGGATTATGAAAAACTGTTTTTT.

Worth noting for this clone: The sample holds other DNA sequences that translate to the same CDR3. The chain employs TRBV27 and TRBJ2-7, with D possibly being TRBD2 (5 bases). This CDR3 has 13 amino acids. V dropped 2 bases and J dropped 2 bases, with 7 bases sitting between them. CDR1 is MNHEY, CDR2 SMNVEV, per germline (reference sequence). The CDR3 sequence is CASSLTGAYEQYF. CDR3 coding DNA: TGTGCCAGCAGTTTAACCGGGGCCTACGAGCAGTACTTC.

The V call is TRBV15, the J call TRBJ1-1; D might be TRBD1 (6 bases). The CDR3 is 11 residues long. V lost 5 bases and J 8 bases, leaving 9 bases between the germline ends. The germline V gene has CDR1 LNHNV and CDR2 YYDKDF (reference sequence). The CDR3 reads CATSAGTEAFF. The CDR3 nucleotides are TGTGCCACCAGCGCCGGGACAGAAGCTTTCTTT.

In DNA form, the CDR3 reads TGTGCCAGCAGCTTAACGGGAGGGCCCGACGAGCAGTACTTC. Amino acid sequence: CASSLTGGPDEQYF. V is TRBV13 and J is TRBJ2-7; 8 bases are a match to TRBD2. The CDR3 totals 14 residues. Unmatched junction bases numbered 5, after V lost 2 bases and J lost 5 bases. Germline V gene sequence: CDR1 PRHDT, CDR2 FYEKMQ (reference sequence).

This chain links TRBV5-1 with TRBJ2-1; a possible D gene is TRBD2 (7 bases). V was clipped by 9 bases and J by 9 bases, with 31 bases between them. The length of the CDR3 is 17 residues. Germline values: CDR1 SGHRS, CDR2 YFSETQ. The CDR3, as DNA: TGCGCCACCTCAGACCCGAAGGGGGGGGCAGACCAGGGTGAGCAGTTCTTC. This codes for CATSDPKGGADQGEQFF.

This clone was observed a handful of times. The CDR3 DNA reads as TGTGCCAGCAGTAGCCCGGCGGTTCAGAACACCGGGGAGCTGTTTTTT. It codes for CASSSPAVQNTGELFF. V and J are TRBV28 and TRBJ2-2; D not resolved. Germline assignment: CDR1 MDHEN and CDR2 SYDVKM. CDR3 size: 16 residues. V was trimmed by 5 bases and J by 1 base, leaving 14 bases between them.

The chain recombines TRBV7-6 with TRBJ2-1; 12 bases agree with TRBD2. With V trimmed by 6 bases and J by 4 bases, 4 bases remained unmatched. CDR3 length: 15 amino acids. Germline-derived CDR1 and CDR2 are SGHVS and FNYEAQ. CDR3 in DNA: TGTGCCAGCAGAGAAACTAGCGGGGGGTACAATGAGCAGTTCTTC. Protein sequence: CASRETSGGYNEQFF.

The chain combines TRBV1 with TRBJ2-1; the table calls TRBD2, which could not be checked here. TRBV1 corresponds to a pseudogene. This CDR3 contains 18 residues. The CDR3 here is CTSSQGRTAGLAGVLQFF. The CDR3 DNA is TGCACCAGCAGCCAAGGTCGAACCGCGGGACTAGCGGGAGTTCTGCAGTTCTTC.

This clone came up once. V gene TRBV6-1 combines with J gene TRBJ2-5; D not certain. The CDR3 runs to 13 residues. Germline V lookup: CDR1 MNHNS, CDR2 SASEGT. Trimming removed 6 bases from V and 5 bases from J, with 13 bases in between. This chain's CDR3 is CASSRTPFETQYF. CDR3 nucleotides: TGTGCCAGCAGCCGCACTCCATTCGAGACCCAGTACTTC.

The rearrangement links TRBV28 to TRBJ1-5; D is perhaps TRBD1 (6 bases). Between the trimmed V and J ends, which lost 6 bases and 5 bases, there was a span of 26 bases. CDR1 MDHEN and CDR2 SYDVKM come from the germline V gene. The CDR3 extends over 18 amino acids. DNA of the CDR3: TGTGCCAGCAGCTCGCTGGGAGGGGCCAGGGGTTTTTATCAGCCCCAGCATTTT. This sequence encodes CASSSLGGARGFYQPQHF.

The chain has TRBV7-9 and TRBJ2-7, with D unresolved. In germline, CDR1 is SEHNR, CDR2 FQNEAQ (reference sequence). There are 12 residues in the CDR3. V was shortened by 2 bases and J by 3 bases, with 5 bases between the two germline ends. CDR3 amino acids: CASSLLFYEQYF. CDR3 DNA: TGTGCCAGCAGCTTACTGTTCTACGAGCAGTACTTC.

J is TRBJ1-5 and V is TRBV19; 9 nucleotides align to TRBD1. V shed 7 bases and J 6 bases; nucleotides not matched to a gene: 13. The length of the CDR3 is 16 residues. Looked up from germline, CDR1 is LNHDA and CDR2 is SQIVND (reference sequence). The CDR3 nucleotides are TGTGCCAGTAAGTCAGGGGGACAGGGTTCGGGTCAGCCCCAGCATTTT. Translation: CASKSGGQGSGQPQHF.

This clone appeared a few times. The CDR3 sequence: CASSLAWSRSEQFF. CDR3 in DNA: TGTGCCAGCAGCTTAGCGTGGTCGCGTAGTGAGCAGTTCTTC. This chain joins TRBV7-8 and TRBJ2-1, with D unclear. This CDR3 comprises 14 residues. The germline V gene encodes CDR1 SGHVS and CDR2 FQNEAQ. The V end lost 0 bases, the J end lost 9 bases, and 12 bases lay between the germline ends.

The V call is TRBV7-2, the J call TRBJ2-3, with TRBD2 identical over 9 bases. CDR3 length equals 16 residues. Germline V CDR1 and CDR2: SGHTA, FQGNSA. J gave up 5 bases and V 5 bases, and 11 bases lay outside the gene matches. The CDR3 spells CASSHRTRREGDTQYF. The CDR3 bases are TGTGCCAGCAGCCATCGAACCAGGCGGGAGGGAGATACGCAGTATTTT.

Written as DNA, the CDR3 is TGTGCCAGCAGCCGAGGGCAGACAACTAATGAAAAACTGTTTTTT. Encoded protein: CASSRGQTTNEKLFF. The rearrangement uses TRBV11-2 and TRBJ1-4; D remains ambiguous. Trimming removed 5 bases from V and 0 bases from J, with 10 bases in between. The CDR3 runs to 15 residues. From germline, CDR1 is SGHAT and CDR2 FQNNGV.

The chain has TRBV28 and TRBJ2-7, with D perhaps matching TRBD2 (10 bases). This CDR3 contains 16 residues. Trimming removed 6 bases at V and 4 bases at J, with 22 bases between. Germline loops: CDR1 MDHEN, CDR2 SYDVKM. The CDR3 nucleotides read TGTGCCAGCAGCCGGACAGGGGCTAGCGGGAGTTACGAGCAGTACTTC. This codes for CASSRTGASGSYEQYF.

V usage is TRBV4-1 and J usage is TRBJ2-5, with unresolved D. CDR3 length: 13 amino acids. Germline CDR1 and CDR2: MGHRA and YSYEKL. V was cut by 4 bases and J by 1 base, with 7 bases left in between. The CDR3 sequence: CASSPRTQETQYF. CDR3 DNA sequence: TGCGCCAGCAGCCCGCGAACCCAAGAGACCCAGTACTTC.

V gene TRBV5-1 combines with J gene TRBJ2-5; D uncertain. Germline lookup yields CDR1 SGHRS and CDR2 YFSETQ. CDR3 length: 14 amino acids. The V end was cut by 0 bases, the J end by 2 bases, with 8 bases between. The CDR3 nucleotides are TGCGCCAGCAGCTTGGGGCCGATGCAAGAGACCCAGTACTTC. Translation gives CASSLGPMQETQYF.

The J gene is TRBJ1-1, the V gene TRBV30; D call uncertain. V dropped 0 bases and J dropped 5 bases, with 19 bases sitting between them. Per the germline V gene, CDR1 is GTSNPN and CDR2 is SVGIG (reference sequence). This CDR3 has 16 residues. CDR3 residues: CAWSVGRPTRGTEAFF. The DNA of the CDR3 is TGTGCCTGGAGTGTAGGGAGACCCACTCGGGGTACTGAAGCTTTCTTT.

V gene TRBV5-4 combines with J gene TRBJ2-4, with a possible D match to TRBD1 (7 bases). This CDR3 comprises 16 residues. With 2 bases removed from V and 1 base from J, the gap between germline ends came to 13 bases. CDR1 and CDR2 (germline): SGHNT, YYREEE (reference sequence). CDR3 residues: CASSFGGGEAKNIQYF. CDR3 DNA: TGTGCCAGCAGCTTTGGAGGGGGCGAGGCCAAAAACATTCAGTACTTC.

This clone has only a few counts. The genes are TRBV27 and TRBJ1-2, with D perhaps matching TRBD1 (6 bases). Germline V CDR1 and CDR2: MNHEY, SMNVEV (reference sequence). The CDR3 has 15 residues. Between the trimmed V and J ends, which lost 5 bases and 5 bases, there was a span of 18 bases. The CDR3 protein is CASSPRPQGWYGYTF. In DNA form, the CDR3 reads TGTGCCAGCAGTCCCAGACCTCAGGGGTGGTATGGCTACACCTTC.

The chain carries TRBV13 and TRBJ2-1; TRBD2 agrees at 9 bases. V trimming: 2 bases; J trimming: 3 bases; junction bases outside the gene matches: 11. The germline V gene has CDR1 PRHDT and CDR2 FYEKMQ (reference sequence). This CDR3 comprises 18 residues. The CDR3 reads CASSLWGASGDFYNEQFF. The CDR3 nucleotides are TGTGCCAGCAGCTTATGGGGGGCTAGCGGGGACTTCTACAATGAGCAGTTCTTC.